The 5 T cell receptor beta chains below all came from one sample that was sequenced in a study of T cell responses to AZD1222 COVID-19 vaccine. Generated by immunoSEQ multiplex PCR, the TCRdb table keeps only in-frame clones and is missing some. The repertoire consists of roughly 150,000 clones, with roughly 92% occurring once and the leading ten covering 1.5% to 2%. The source was peripheral blood, collected on day 0 of AZD1222 vaccination. The receptor set was obtained from an adult in good health.

This clone has a single count. V is TRBV4-3 and J is TRBJ2-7; D is undetermined. The CDR3 has 14 residues. CDR1 and CDR2 from the germline V gene are LGHNA and YSLEER. V shed 0 bases and J shed 1 base, with 7 bases lying between them. CDR3 bases: TGCGCCAGCAGCCAAGAACGATTTTCCTACGAGCAGTACTTC. Translated, it gives CASSQERFSYEQYF.

V and J are TRBV2 and TRBJ2-1; TRBD2 aligns across 8 bases. From germline, CDR1 is SNHLY and CDR2 FYNNEI. This CDR3 region has 16 residues. J gave up 2 bases and V 4 bases, and 7 bases lay outside the gene matches. The CDR3 protein is CASSVRTSTPYNEQFF. The CDR3 region has the DNA TGTGCCAGCAGTGTAAGGACTAGCACCCCCTACAATGAGCAGTTCTTC.

This sequence joins TRBV20-1 and TRBJ1-4, with D unclear. Between the trimmed V and J ends, which lost 3 bases and 1 base, there was a span of 6 bases. The germline V gene encodes CDR1 DFQATT and CDR2 SNEGSKA (reference sequence). CDR3 length: 13 residues. The CDR3 DNA is TGCAGTGCTAGTCGGCAAACTAATGAAAAACTGTTTTTT. Its translation: CSASRQTNEKLFF.

The chain carries TRBV18 and TRBJ1-5; 9 nucleotides line up with TRBD1. The V and J ends lost 6 bases and 7 bases, in that order; junction bases with no gene match: 4. Germline V gives CDR1 KGHSH, CDR2 LQKENI. This CDR3 has 13 residues. The CDR3 reads CASSDRGGQPQHF. In DNA, the CDR3 is TGTGCCAGCTCTGACAGGGGGGGGCAGCCCCAGCATTTT.

The chain carries TRBV7-2 and TRBJ2-5, with D perhaps TRBD1 or TRBD2 (5 bases each). V lost 4 bases to trimming and J lost 5 bases, with 14 bases between them. The CDR3 has 14 residues. Germline V gives CDR1 SGHTA, CDR2 FQGNSA. CDR3 protein: CASSSTLAGETQYF. DNA for the CDR3: TGTGCCAGCAGCTCCACCCTAGCAGGGGAGACCCAGTACTTC.